Described below is a single T cell receptor beta chain sequence and its context. Per the authors' pipeline: Amplification of reference gene primers provided the estimated nucleated cell counts. The table came from immunoSEQ multiplex PCR; TCRdb's copy has only in-frame clones and leaves some out. The DNA was the basis for D and trimming; V, J and clone size are from that table. This table has about 120,000 clones, approximately 87% appearing once. The data are from a study of blood T cell repertoires in COVID-19. Study-level information: The United States, Italy and Spain were the sources of the acute and convalescent COVID-19 samples. T cells, B-cell-depleted T cells, or PBMCs supplied cDNA or gDNA.

The CDR3 runs to 15 residues. Trimming removed 1 base from V and 0 bases from J, with 9 bases in between. The germline CDR1 and CDR2 sequences are SGHVS and FQNEAQ. The gene calls are TRBV7-8 and TRBJ1-1; D is ambiguous. This receptor was taken from a woman aged 45 to 65 with acute or convalescent COVID-19. Sequenced: peripheral blood. The CDR3 reads CASSLGQAMNTEAFF. The CDR3 DNA follows: TGTGCCAGCAGCTTAGGGCAGGCCATGAACACTGAAGCTTTCTTT.